This T cell receptor (beta chain) was captured in a study of control samples from healthy donors and cancer patients. The V gene's germline CDR1 is SNHLY and CDR2 FYNNEI. V was pared by 3 bases and J by 2 bases, with 3 bases of the junction left unmatched. The CDR3 has 14 residues. Some clones are missing from TCRdb's copy, which holds only in-frame ones; the method was immunoSEQ multiplex PCR. The data contain about 58,000 clones, 90% of them singletons. The sequenced material came from PBMCs. The genes are TRBV2 and TRBJ2-7; 8 bases are a match to TRBD1. This clonotype was sampled from a man aged 60 to 75 with colorectal cancer. The CDR3, as DNA: TGTGCCAGCAGTGACAGGACAGGGACCTACGAGCAGTACTTC. It codes for CASSDRTGTYEQYF.